This T cell receptor (beta chain) was recorded in a study of T cell repertoires in cytomegalovirus infection. Whole-study context: It was the public TCR beta signatures that indicated both CMV infection and matching HLA type.

Comment on this clonotype: Its target is unknown.

The CDR3 length is 18 residues. V was shortened by 5 bases and J by 0 bases, with 17 bases between the two germline ends. Germline assignment: CDR1 MDHEN and CDR2 SYDVKM. TCRdb re-analysed the reads in MiXCR, keeping a single row per CDR3 protein. The repertoire includes about 350,000 distinct CDR3 sequences, about 32% of them detected once, and less than 15% sits in the top ten. J is TRBJ2-6 and V is TRBV28, with D unclear. This clonotype was obtained from a human donor in good health (CMV status not recorded). Some clones in this sample may be carry-over from other donors' samples. Sequenced material: cultured PBMCs, taken from culture after CMV antigen stimulation. CDR3 loop: CASSPTRKSPSGANVLTF. In DNA form, the CDR3 reads TGTGCCAGCAGTCCAACAAGGAAAAGCCCCTCTGGGGCCAACGTCCTGACTTTC.